The source of this T cell receptor beta chain is a study of T cell responses to AZD1222 COVID-19 vaccine. General observations from the study: Two AZD1222 administrations were followed by greater Spike-specific TCR breadth and depth. Baseline seropositivity characterized only six AZD1222 recipients. White British people made up most donors, females outnumbered males, and clonal diversity was possibly underestimated.

Per the germline V gene, CDR1 is SGHNT and CDR2 is YENEEA. V was trimmed by 2 bases and J by 1 base, leaving 5 bases between them. The CDR3 loop spans 13 amino acids. With respect to this clone: Its antigen remains unidentified.

Some clones are missing from TCRdb's copy, which holds only in-frame ones; the method was immunoSEQ multiplex PCR. Among around 150,000 clones listed, 90% to 95% were seen once. This rearrangement joins TRBV11-3 to TRBJ1-1; no clear D gene. The sequencing used peripheral blood, collected 28 days after the second AZD1222 dose. This receptor was identified in an adult who received the AZD1222 COVID-19 vaccine. The CDR3 DNA sequence: TGTGCCAGCAGCTTACAGGAGAACACTGAAGCTTTCTTT. This codes for CASSLQENTEAFF.